One and the same sample provided the 9 T cell receptor beta chains below, sequenced in a study of blood T cell repertoires in COVID-19. Repertoires were generated with immunoSEQ multiplex PCR, while TCRdb's copy carries only in-frame clones and drops some. The table lists 100,000 to 150,000 clones, about 88% of them singletons. Sequencing input: peripheral blood. These receptor sequences come from a woman aged 80 or over with acute or convalescent COVID-19.

The rearrangement uses TRBV5-1 and TRBJ2-2; 9 positions match TRBD1. Germline CDR1 is SGHRS and CDR2 is YFSETQ. V shed 1 base and J 2 bases; nucleotides not matched to a gene: 3. CDR3 length: 16 residues. CDR3 coding DNA: TGCGCCAGCAGCTTGATGGGACAGGGAAACACCGGGGAGCTGTTTTTT. Protein: CASSLMGQGNTGELFF.

The chain couples TRBV7-2 to TRBJ1-5; D unclear. The germline V gene encodes CDR1 SGHTA and CDR2 FQGNSA. This CDR3 comprises 13 residues. The ends were cut back, 1 base at V and 5 bases at J, with 6 bases in the middle. CDR3 region: CASSLGRDQPQHF. DNA for the CDR3: TGTGCCAGCAGCTTAGGACGGGATCAGCCCCAGCATTTT. Variable domain in full (rest from reference TRBV7-2 and TRBJ1-5): GAGVSQSPSNKVTEKGKDVELRCDPISGHTALYWYRQSLGQGLEFLIYFQGNSAPDKSGLPSDRFSAERTGGSVSTLTIQRTQQEDSAVYLCASSLGRDQPQHFGDGTRLSIL.

The rearrangement joins TRBV28 to TRBJ2-7; perhaps TRBD1 as D (6 bases). Germline loops: CDR1 MDHEN, CDR2 SYDVKM. The CDR3 contains 16 residues. V gave up 2 bases and J gave up 3 bases, with 17 bases separating them. The CDR3 coding sequence is TGTGCCAGCAGTTTAGGACAGATCGTCATTAGCTACGAGCAGTACTTC. This translates into CASSLGQIVISYEQYF.

The rearrangement links TRBV28 to TRBJ2-7; 8 bases are a match to TRBD1. Germline values: CDR1 MDHEN, CDR2 SYDVKM. This CDR3 has 16 residues. Trimming cost V 5 bases and J 3 bases; bases outside gene matches: 12. The CDR3 nucleotides are TGTGCCAGCAGTCGTACCCGGACAGGGATATTCTACGAGCAGTACTTC. Its translation is CASSRTRTGIFYEQYF.

This clone was seen a few times. The chain employs TRBV3-1 (or the pseudogene TRBV3-2) and TRBJ2-3, with no clear D. V dropped 5 bases and J dropped 1 base, with 10 bases sitting between them. Germline CDR1 LGHDT, CDR2 YNNKEL (reference sequence). The CDR3 runs 14 residues. The chain's CDR3 is CASSGQVRTDTQYF. The CDR3 DNA sequence: TGTGCCAGCAGCGGCCAGGTTCGCACAGATACGCAGTATTTT.

The chain couples TRBV19 to TRBJ1-1; a possible D gene is TRBD1 (5 bases). The length of the CDR3 is 15 residues. Germline assignment: CDR1 LNHDA and CDR2 SQIVND (reference sequence). V was trimmed by 4 bases and J by 1 base, leaving 13 bases between them. The CDR3 nucleotides are TGTGCCAGTAGTACCCACCACAGGAAGAACACTGAAGCTTTCTTT. This gives the protein CASSTHHRKNTEAFF.

The chain joins TRBV18 to TRBJ1-5, with 8 bases aligning to TRBD1. Germline CDR1 and CDR2: KGHSH and LQKENI. V was clipped by 6 bases and J by 1 base; unmatched bases: 8. CDR3 length: 16 amino acids. The CDR3: CASSPGRTGSNQPQHF. DNA of the CDR3: TGTGCCAGCTCCCCAGGGCGGACAGGGAGCAATCAGCCCCAGCATTTT.

The chain carries TRBV12-3 or TRBV12-4 and TRBJ2-7; 8 nucleotides agree with TRBD2. With 6 bases clipped from V and 6 bases from J, the junction kept 7 bases outside the gene matches. The CDR3 is made up of 13 amino acids. CDR3 residues: CASSLGTRGEQYF. The CDR3 coding sequence is TGTGCCAGCAGCTTGGGGACTAGGGGCGAGCAGTACTTC.

J is TRBJ2-4 and V is TRBV2; 10 bases agree with TRBD1. Germline-derived CDR1 and CDR2 are SNHLY and FYNNEI. The trim removed 6 bases at V and 9 bases at J, leaving 11 bases unmatched. The CDR3 covers 15 residues. Here the CDR3 reads CASSRTGGPYGIQYF. The CDR3 nucleotides read TGTGCCAGCAGCAGGACAGGGGGACCGTATGGCATTCAGTACTTC.